The present entry profiles one TCR beta chain with its context. The antigen is unknown. The data were obtained in a study of Ad26.COV2.S vaccination and SARS-CoV-2 variants. The wider study: Donor got 5x10^10 or 1x10^11 viral particles of Ad26.COV2.S.

Produced via immunoSEQ multiplex PCR; TCRdb's table is partial and in-frame only. Among hundreds of thousands of clones listed, 80% to 90% were seen once. Study-level findings and limits: Reports say spike-specific CD8+ and CD4+ T cell responses covered substantial breadth after vaccination. Measurements of TCR breadth and depth may have given underestimates of the total T cell responses.

Treatment indicated: approximately 18 received Ad26.COV2.S at low or high dose, single or two shots; 5 received placebo; per-sample allocation not given. Day 63 following the first vaccine or placebo injection was when the samples were taken. Donation came from an adult in Boston who was aged 18-55 years. V was clipped by 3 bases and J by 5 bases, with 16 bases between them. This CDR3 has 15 amino acids. Germline V gene lookup returns CDR1 LNHDA and CDR2 SQIVND (reference sequence). The chain combines TRBV19 with TRBJ2-5; tentative D call: TRBD2 (6 bases). The sequence was obtained from a person between 18 and 59 years old who received the Ad26.COV2.S COVID-19 vaccine or a placebo. The starting material was peripheral blood, obtained in a trial of Ad26.COV2.S vaccine versus placebo. In DNA, the CDR3 is TGTGCCAGTAGTATTACGGCAGGGAGGTGGGAGACCCAGTACTTC. Translation: CASSITAGRWETQYF.